The rows below give T cell receptor beta chains drawn from one sample of a study of cytomegalovirus exposure and HLA in healthy donors. Method: immunoSEQ multiplex PCR; TCRdb's copy keeps in-frame clones and lacks some. The table lists about 130,000 clones, around 70% of them singletons. The sequenced sample consisted of PBMCs. The origin of the receptors is a woman aged 40 to 49 in good health and CMV-seropositive. Both conserved end residues are part of each CDR3. D genes are given only for firm matches. Where a row states a size, it is once, few, many or the class of an expanded clone; other rows omit it.

-	TRBV29-1	TRBD1	TRBJ1-3	CSVKDRGLSGNTIYF	TGCAGCGTGAAGGACAGGGGCCTCTCTGGAAACACCATATATTTT
-	TRBV5-4	-	TRBJ2-7	CASSVTRGAEQYF	TGTGCCAGCAGCGTGACTCGGGGTGCCGAGCAGTACTTC
once	TRBV4-3	TRBD2	TRBJ2-7	CASSQATSGGRYEQYF	TGCGCCAGCAGCCAAGCAACTAGCGGAGGGCGCTACGAGCAGTACTTC
-	TRBV5-1	TRBD1	TRBJ2-5	CASSYPGTGSQETQYF	TGCGCCAGCAGCTACCCCGGGACAGGGAGTCAAGAGACCCAGTACTTC
-	TRBV10-3	-	TRBJ2-1	CAISESIIGVSYNEQFF	TGTGCCATCAGTGAGTCGATTATCGGGGTATCCTACAATGAGCAGTTCTTC
once	TRBV19	-	TRBJ1-5	CASSPGGRGRDQPQHF	TGTGCCAGTAGTCCGGGGGGGAGGGGTCGAGATCAGCCCCAGCATTTT
-	TRBV5-4	-	TRBJ1-4	CASSLDPGGNEKLFF	TGTGCCAGCAGCTTGGATCCTGGGGGGAATGAAAAACTGTTTTTT
-	TRBV6-5	-	TRBJ2-3	CASKTAAGATDTQYF	TGTGCCAGCAAAACGGCAGCGGGCGCCACAGATACGCAGTATTTT
-	TRBV28	-	TRBJ1-3	CASSFPRDNSGNTIYF	TGTGCCAGCAGTTTCCCCAGGGACAACTCCGGAAACACCATATATTTT
-	TRBV29-1	TRBD2	TRBJ2-3	CSVTGTSGSPDTQYF	TGCAGCGTCACCGGGACTAGCGGGAGCCCAGATACGCAGTATTTT
few	TRBV2	-	TRBJ1-1	CASSSTGNTEAFF	TGTGCCAGCAGTTCGACAGGGAACACTGAAGCTTTCTTT
-	TRBV7-2	TRBD1	TRBJ1-1	CASSAQGPWNTEAFF	TGTGCCAGCAGCGCACAGGGGCCCTGGAACACTGAAGCTTTCTTT
once	TRBV6-1	TRBD1	TRBJ2-3	CASSEDRGQADTQYF	TGTGCCAGCAGTGAGGACAGGGGGCAGGCAGATACGCAGTATTTT
once	TRBV28	TRBD2	TRBJ2-7	CASRTSGRIYEQYF	TGTGCCAGCAGAACTAGCGGGAGGATCTACGAGCAGTACTTC
-	TRBV28	TRBD1	TRBJ1-5	CASSSSGTGAQPQHF	TGTGCCAGCAGTTCCTCCGGGACAGGGGCTCAGCCCCAGCATTTT
once	TRBV28	-	TRBJ1-4	CATGRGAANEKLFF	TGTGCCACCGGACGGGGGGCGGCTAATGAAAAACTGTTTTTT
-	TRBV6-1	TRBD1	TRBJ1-2	CATRQGLQRGYTF	TGTGCCACCAGACAGGGCCTCCAGCGGGGCTACACCTTC
-	TRBV19	TRBD1	TRBJ2-7	CASSAGQGAQSEQYF	TGTGCCAGTAGTGCCGGACAGGGGGCGCAATCCGAGCAGTACTTC
-	TRBV27	-	TRBJ1-5	CASSLVRNQPQHF	TGTGCCAGCAGTCTAGTACGCAATCAGCCCCAGCATTTT
-	TRBV29-1	TRBD2	TRBJ2-1	CSVSLAGGMSYNEQFF	TGCAGCGTTAGTCTAGCGGGAGGGATGTCCTACAATGAGCAGTTCTTC
-	TRBV2	TRBD1	TRBJ1-5	CASSEALGQGNQPQHF	TGTGCCAGCAGTGAAGCTCTGGGACAGGGGAATCAGCCCCAGCATTTT
-	TRBV7-9	TRBD2	TRBJ2-1	CASSSLRTSSYNEQFF	TGTGCCAGCAGCTCCCTAAGGACTAGCTCCTACAATGAGCAGTTCTTC
once	TRBV9	TRBD2	TRBJ2-7	CASSVLAGGYEQYF	TGTGCCAGCAGCGTGCTAGCGGGAGGTTACGAGCAGTACTTC
-	TRBV19	TRBD1	TRBJ1-5	CASSAPPDRVGQPQHF	TGTGCCAGTAGTGCCCCTCCGGACAGGGTAGGTCAGCCCCAGCATTTT
-	TRBV15	-	TRBJ1-5	CATSRASHQPQHF	TGTGCCACCAGCAGAGCCTCCCATCAGCCCCAGCATTTT
-	TRBV7-3	-	TRBJ1-1	CASSSREGTEAFF	TGTGCCAGCAGCTCCAGGGAGGGAACTGAAGCTTTCTTT
-	TRBV19	-	TRBJ1-2	CASSMQGIYGYTF	TGTGCCAGTAGTATGCAGGGGATCTATGGCTACACCTTC
-	TRBV6-6	TRBD1	TRBJ1-5	CASSYTGQGNQPQHF	TGTGCCAGCAGTTATACGGGACAGGGTAATCAGCCCCAGCATTTT
few	TRBV15	-	TRBJ1-6	CATSRGGGLNSPLHF	TGTGCCACCAGCAGAGGTGGAGGTCTAAATTCACCCCTCCACTTT
-	TRBV11-2	-	TRBJ2-7	CASSLQGYEQYF	TGTGCCAGCAGCTTACAGGGCTACGAGCAGTACTTC
few	TRBV7-9	TRBD2	TRBJ2-1	CASRSTSGRANEQFF	TGTGCCAGCAGGTCGACTAGCGGGAGAGCCAATGAGCAGTTCTTC
once	TRBV7-3	TRBD2	TRBJ2-5	CASSLGGGASETQYF	TGTGCCAGCAGCTTAGGCGGGGGGGCCTCAGAGACCCAGTACTTC
-	TRBV4-2	TRBD1	TRBJ2-5	CASSHEPGQGYQETQYF	TGTGCCAGCAGCCATGAACCGGGACAGGGGTACCAAGAGACCCAGTACTTC
-	TRBV6-5	TRBD2	TRBJ2-1	CASSSLAGGPRFF	TGTGCCAGCAGTTCGCTAGCGGGAGGGCCTCGGTTCTTC
-	TRBV2	TRBD1	TRBJ1-5	CASRETGVSNQPQHF	TGTGCCAGCAGGGAGACAGGGGTTAGCAATCAGCCCCAGCATTTT
-	TRBV29-1	TRBD2	TRBJ2-3	CSAVTSGSTDTQYF	TGCAGCGCCGTGACTAGCGGGAGCACAGATACGCAGTATTTT
-	TRBV9	TRBD1	TRBJ2-3	CASSGRGSATDTQYF	TGTGCCAGCAGCGGCAGGGGGTCCGCCACAGATACGCAGTATTTT
-	TRBV6-1	-	TRBJ1-5	CASRDTGAVQPQHF	TGTGCCAGCAGGGATACAGGAGCAGTTCAGCCCCAGCATTTT
-	TRBV10-3	-	TRBJ1-3	CAISESGKEKSSGNTIYF	TGTGCCATCAGTGAGTCCGGGAAGGAGAAGAGCTCTGGAAACACCATATATTTT
once	TRBV5-1	-	TRBJ1-1	CASSAVRGLETGMNTEAFF	TGCGCCAGCAGCGCGGTTAGGGGCCTCGAAACTGGCATGAACACTGAAGCTTTCTTT
-	TRBV7-2	-	TRBJ2-1	CASSSQGQSSYNEQFF	TGTGCCAGCAGCTCCCAGGGCCAAAGCTCCTACAATGAGCAGTTCTTC
-	TRBV6-4	TRBD1	TRBJ2-7	CASRGQALRGEQYF	TGTGCCAGCCGGGGACAGGCCCTGAGGGGCGAGCAGTACTTC
-	TRBV4-2	TRBD1	TRBJ2-3	CASSPDRADTQYF	TGTGCCAGCAGCCCCGACAGGGCAGATACGCAGTATTTT
once	TRBV27	-	TRBJ1-1	CASSEIRQAEAFF	TGTGCCAGCAGCGAAATTAGGCAGGCTGAAGCTTTCTTT
-	TRBV19	TRBD1	TRBJ1-6	CASSAKGAGNSPLHF	TGTGCCAGTAGTGCGAAGGGGGCAGGTAATTCACCCCTCCACTTT
few	TRBV6-5	-	TRBJ2-5	CASRFGRDQETQYF	TGTGCCAGCAGATTTGGCAGGGACCAAGAGACCCAGTACTTC
once	TRBV6-5	TRBD1	TRBJ2-7	CASSKPTGVQYF	TGTGCCAGCAGTAAACCGACAGGGGTGCAGTACTTC
-	TRBV28	TRBD1	TRBJ1-1	CASSRRDRGSNTEAFF	TGTGCCAGCAGCAGACGGGACAGGGGATCGAACACTGAAGCTTTCTTT
-	TRBV2	TRBD1	TRBJ1-1	CASTPRTGQKNTEAFF	TGTGCCAGCACTCCGAGAACGGGACAGAAAAACACTGAAGCTTTCTTT
-	TRBV28	-	TRBJ1-1	CASSQGGYTEAFF	TGTGCCAGCAGCCAAGGGGGATACACTGAAGCTTTCTTT
-	TRBV28	TRBD1	TRBJ1-1	CASSLVGGKTEAFF	TGTGCCAGCAGTTTAGTAGGGGGCAAGACTGAAGCTTTCTTT
-	TRBV29-1	-	TRBJ1-1	CSASTVMNTEAFF	TGCAGCGCCTCGACAGTTATGAACACTGAAGCTTTCTTT
once	TRBV5-5	-	TRBJ2-5	CASSLQTNLKETQYF	TGTGCCAGCAGCTTACAGACAAACCTTAAAGAGACCCAGTACTTC
-	TRBV23-1	TRBD1	TRBJ1-4	CAQAPTCRDSNEKLFF	TGCGCCCAAGCCCCTACCTGCCGGGACAGCAATGAAAAACTGTTTTTT
-	TRBV28	-	TRBJ1-4	CASGDSDGERANEKLFF	TGTGCCAGCGGCGACTCGGACGGGGAGCGGGCTAATGAAAAACTGTTTTTT
-	TRBV5-1	TRBD2	TRBJ2-2	CASSFRTSGNTGELFF	TGCGCCAGCAGCTTTAGGACTAGCGGAAACACCGGGGAGCTGTTTTTT
-	TRBV30	TRBD1	TRBJ2-1	CAWRGQGNEQFF	TGTGCCTGGAGAGGACAGGGCAATGAGCAGTTCTTC